This T cell receptor beta chain was recorded in a study of identical twins. Study results and limitations: The study found excess low generation probability among twin-shared out-of-frame alpha sequences. It was cross-sectional statistical analysis, not following the same donors, that the conclusions relied on.

Germline CDR1 is KGHDR and CDR2 is SFDVKD. The CDR3 contains 12 residues. Trimming took off 2 bases at V and 12 bases at J, with 13 bases between the two ends. With template switching, a universal primer site was added, and the cDNA carried unique molecular identifiers. TCRdb reanalysed the 5' RACE reads using MiXCR and keeps one entry per CDR3 protein. The sample holds some 1,700,000 distinct CDR3 sequences, less than 40% seen once. Concerning this clonotype: Its matching antigen is unknown.

The rearrangement links TRBV24-1 to TRBJ2-7, with D perhaps TRBD2 (6 bases). The sequence came from a newborn girl in good health. The specimen was cord blood. This CDR3 is CATSDSPGEGYF. For the CDR3, the DNA is TGTGCCACCAGTGATTCGCCGGGAGAGGGGTACTTC.